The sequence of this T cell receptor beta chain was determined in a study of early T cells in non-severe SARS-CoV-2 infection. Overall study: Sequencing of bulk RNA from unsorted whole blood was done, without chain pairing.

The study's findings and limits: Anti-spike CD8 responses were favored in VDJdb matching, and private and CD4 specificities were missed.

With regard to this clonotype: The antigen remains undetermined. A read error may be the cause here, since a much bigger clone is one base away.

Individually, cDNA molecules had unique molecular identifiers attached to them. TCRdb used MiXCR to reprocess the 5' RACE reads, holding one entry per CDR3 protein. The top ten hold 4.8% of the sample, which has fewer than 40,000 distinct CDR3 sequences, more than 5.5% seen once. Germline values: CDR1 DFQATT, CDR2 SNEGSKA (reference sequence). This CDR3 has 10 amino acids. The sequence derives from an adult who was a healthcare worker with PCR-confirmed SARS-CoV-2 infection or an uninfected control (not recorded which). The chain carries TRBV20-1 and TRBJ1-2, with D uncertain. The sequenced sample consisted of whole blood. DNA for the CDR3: TGCAGTCCTAGTTCTTATGGCTACACCTTC. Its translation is CSPSSYGYTF.